The entry below describes one TCR beta chain. CDR3 length: 13 amino acids. Per germline, CDR1 KGHSH and CDR2 LQKENI. Deletions cut 6 bases from V and 0 bases from J, with 6 bases between. These data are taken from a study of T cell changes during pregnancy in multiple sclerosis. Clones were sequenced by immunoSEQ multiplex PCR, and TCRdb holds only the in-frame ones, with some missing. Of roughly 24,000 clones listed, 80% to 90% are singletons. Sequences were derived from CD8+ T cells from peripheral blood mononuclear cells, sampled in the first trimester of pregnancy. The V gene is TRBV18, the J gene TRBJ1-3, with unresolved D. This receptor was identified in a female donor in good health, enrolled as a control in a pregnancy study. The CDR3 protein is CASSGSSGNTIYF. DNA of the CDR3: TGTGCCAGCTCCGGGAGCTCTGGAAACACCATATATTTT.